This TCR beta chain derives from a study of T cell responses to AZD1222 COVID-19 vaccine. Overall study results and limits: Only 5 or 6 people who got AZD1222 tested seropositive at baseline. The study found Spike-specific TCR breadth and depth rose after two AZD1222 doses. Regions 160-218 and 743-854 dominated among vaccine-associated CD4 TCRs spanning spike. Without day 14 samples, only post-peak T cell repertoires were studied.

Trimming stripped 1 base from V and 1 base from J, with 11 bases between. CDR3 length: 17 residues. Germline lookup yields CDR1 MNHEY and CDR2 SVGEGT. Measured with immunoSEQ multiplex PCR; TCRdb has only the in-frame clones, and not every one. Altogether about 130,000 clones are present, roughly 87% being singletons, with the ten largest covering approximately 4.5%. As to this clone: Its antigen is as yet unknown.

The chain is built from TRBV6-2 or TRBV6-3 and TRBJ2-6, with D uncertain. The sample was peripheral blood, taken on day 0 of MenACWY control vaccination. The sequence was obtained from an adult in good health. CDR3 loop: CASSYYPDGSGANVLTF. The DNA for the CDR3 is TGTGCCAGCAGTTACTACCCGGATGGTTCTGGGGCCAACGTCCTGACTTTC.